This T cell receptor beta chain was recorded in a study of T cell responses to AZD1222 COVID-19 vaccine. Study-level results: Across spike, vaccine-associated CD4 TCRs were found, dominant at 160-218 and 743-854. The peak T cell response came first, and repertoires were sampled only after it. Possibly, clonal diversity was underestimated; donors were largely white British and included more females.

Turning to this clone: The target antigen is unknown.

V lost 6 bases and J 3 bases, leaving 20 bases between the germline ends. CDR1 and CDR2 (germline): MDHEN, SYDVKM. This CDR3 spans 16 amino acids. Using immunoSEQ multiplex PCR, the repertoire was profiled, and TCRdb retains in-frame clones only, with some absent. The sample consists of roughly 49,000 clones, about 80% of them appearing once. The rearrangement links TRBV28 to TRBJ1-2, with TRBD1 as a possible D gene (5 bases). The sequence derives from an adult in good health. Sequences were derived from peripheral blood, sampled on day 0 of AZD1222 vaccination. This CDR3 is CASRQGPGFGDYGYTF. DNA of the CDR3: TGTGCCAGCAGACAAGGTCCAGGGTTTGGAGACTATGGCTACACCTTC.